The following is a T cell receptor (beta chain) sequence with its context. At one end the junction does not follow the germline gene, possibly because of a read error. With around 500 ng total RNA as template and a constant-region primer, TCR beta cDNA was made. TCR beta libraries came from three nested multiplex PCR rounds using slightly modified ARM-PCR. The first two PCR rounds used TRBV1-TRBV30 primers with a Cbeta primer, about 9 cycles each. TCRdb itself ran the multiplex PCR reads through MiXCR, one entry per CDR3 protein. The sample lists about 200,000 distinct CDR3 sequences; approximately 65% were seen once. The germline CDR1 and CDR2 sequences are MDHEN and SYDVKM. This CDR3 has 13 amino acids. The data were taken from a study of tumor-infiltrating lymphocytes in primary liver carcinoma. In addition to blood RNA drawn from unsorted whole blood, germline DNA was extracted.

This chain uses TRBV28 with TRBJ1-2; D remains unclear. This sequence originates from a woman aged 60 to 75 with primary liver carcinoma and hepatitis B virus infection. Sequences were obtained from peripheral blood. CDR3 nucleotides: TGTGCCAGCAGTTTGAGGGTTAACTATGACTACACCTTC. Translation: CASSLRVNYDYTF.